The entry that follows covers one T cell receptor beta chain sequence. Its antigen is not known. These data originate in a study of vaccination effects on CD4 cells after COVID-19. Across the whole study: Sampling occurred a median 72 days post second dose, range 14 to 241. Findings and caveats of the study: A shortage of convalescent patients and an absence of early post-infection timepoints characterized the study. Vaccine-induced clones in healthy vaccinees cross-reacted with common cold coronaviruses in only 1 of 255 cases.

Here immunoSEQ multiplex PCR was the method, and the copy in TCRdb shows in-frame clones only, minus some. This sample yields approximately 47,000 clones, of which roughly three quarters are seen a single time; around 6.7% belongs to the top ten. The culture ran for less than 12 days, and then CD4+ T cells were isolated. The cohort was immunized with two doses of either the BNT162b2 or mRNA-1273 vaccine. Neither prior SARS-CoV-2 infection nor positive nucleocapsid antibodies were present in the vaccine recipients. Germline values: CDR1 SGHVS, CDR2 FNYEAQ. The CDR3 extends over 15 amino acids. V was pared by 1 base and J by 5 bases, with 4 bases of the junction left unmatched.

The genes are TRBV7-6 and TRBJ2-7, with 11 bases lining up with TRBD1. Material: CD4+ T cells from PBMCs cultured without peptide, obtained after COVID-19 vaccination. The receptor's source is a human donor who received a COVID-19 vaccine. CDR3 amino acids: CASSLEGTGGNEQYF. The CDR3 DNA follows: TGTGCCAGCAGCTTAGAGGGGACAGGGGGAAACGAGCAGTACTTC. The full variable domain, in which reference TRBV7-6 and TRBJ2-7 provide the parts outside the CDR3, is GAGVSQSPRYKVTKRGQDVALRCDPISGHVSLYWYRQALGQGPEFLTYFNYEAQQDKSGLPNDRFSAERPEGSISTLTIQRTEQRDSAMYRCASSLEGTGGNEQYFGPGTRLTVT.